The present TCR beta chain was sequenced within a study of beta chain features in type 1 diabetes. Sequencing targeted expressed TCRB transcripts, as all isolated RNA had been reverse transcribed. Sequencing was performed with immunoSEQ multiplex PCR; in TCRdb, only in-frame clones are kept and a portion is missing. The sample lists 390,000 or so clones; roughly 14% were seen once. The CDR3 has 14 residues. Trimming cost V 3 bases and J 5 bases, with 11 bases left between them. Germline V gene lookup returns CDR1 SGHVS and CDR2 FQNEAQ. The rearrangement uses TRBV7-8 and TRBJ2-1; D call uncertain. Source material: naive CD4+ T cells from blood. This TCR came from a man between 25 and 39 years old in good health. The DNA of the CDR3 is TGTGCCAGCAGCTTCTCGGAGTCTCACAATGAGCAGTTCTTC. It specifies CASSFSESHNEQFF.